These 7 T cell receptor beta chains originate from one sample sequenced in a study of CD8+ T cells in alopecia areata. It was cDNA, reverse transcribed from extracted RNA, that served as the sequencing template. Sequencing was performed with immunoSEQ multiplex PCR; in TCRdb, only in-frame clones are kept and a portion is missing. This repertoire shows over 150,000 clones, 58% found once; its top ten account for more than 5.5%. As for treatment: oral pan-JAK inhibitor, 5-10 mg twice daily. Material: CD4+ T cells sorted from blood, obtained at week 24, from a patient treated with tofacitinib. All receptors derive from a human donor with alopecia areata.

The chain couples TRBV15 to TRBJ2-7; D is perhaps TRBD1 (5 bases). V dropped 0 bases and J dropped 1 base, with 10 bases sitting between them. Germline V gene lookup returns CDR1 LNHNV and CDR2 YYDKDF (reference sequence). The CDR3 loop spans 15 amino acids. This CDR3 reads CATSRDRVQSYEQYF. Written as DNA, the CDR3 is TGTGCCACCAGCAGAGACAGGGTGCAGTCCTACGAGCAGTACTTC.

The chain employs TRBV5-1 and TRBJ2-1, with TRBD2 matching over 8 bases. Germline values: CDR1 SGHRS, CDR2 YFSETQ. J lost 0 bases, V lost 5 bases, and 1 base had no gene match. This CDR3 is 14 amino acids long. As DNA, the CDR3 is TGCGCCAGCAGTAGCGGGATCTCCTACAATGAGCAGTTCTTC. This sequence encodes CASSSGISYNEQFF.

This sequence joins TRBV7-9 and TRBJ2-2, with 7 bases lining up with TRBD1. V lost 1 base, J lost 4 bases, and 0 bases stayed unmatched. The CDR3 length is 14 residues. CDR1 is SEHNR, CDR2 FQNEAQ, per germline (reference sequence). The CDR3 sequence is CASSLGDSTGELFF. CDR3 bases: TGTGCCAGCAGCTTAGGGGACAGCACCGGGGAGCTGTTTTTT.

The chain has TRBV28 and TRBJ2-7; 7 nucleotides match TRBD2. The V gene's germline CDR1 is MDHEN and CDR2 SYDVKM. CDR3 length: 13 residues. The V gene end was trimmed by 8 bases and the J gene end by 9 bases; junction bases not matched to a gene: 13. The CDR3 reads CASRSGIGFGQYF. CDR3 nucleotide sequence: TGTGCCAGCCGAAGCGGGATCGGTTTTGGGCAGTACTTC. Complete variable domain (other parts from reference TRBV28 and TRBJ2-7): DVKVTQSSRYLVKRTGEKVFLECVQDMDHENMFWYRQDPGLGLRLIYFSYDVKMKEKGDIPEGYSVSREKKERFSLILESASTNQTSMYLCASRSGIGFGQYFGPGTRLTVT.

In regard to this clone: A junction end diverges from the germline sequence, so it may reflect a read error. The CDR3 DNA sequence: TGTGCCAGCAGCTTCCACCGGGACTCCAGCTCTAATGAAAAGCTGTTTTTT. This gives the protein CASSFHRDSSSNEKLFF. The V call is TRBV5-4, the J call TRBJ1-4; weak D call: TRBD1 (5 bases). The CDR3 runs to 17 residues. Germline V gives CDR1 SGHNT, CDR2 YYREEE (reference sequence).

V gene TRBV9 combines with J gene TRBJ2-5; D is perhaps TRBD2 (5 bases). This CDR3 region has 14 residues. V was trimmed by 4 bases and J by 2 bases, leaving 12 bases between them. Germline-derived CDR1 and CDR2 are SGDLS and YYNGEE. Here the CDR3 reads CASSPGVDQETQYF. CDR3 bases: TGTGCCAGCAGCCCCGGGGTAGATCAAGAGACCCAGTACTTC.

The chain joins TRBV29-1 to TRBJ1-1; D is undetermined. CDR3 length equals 14 residues. Trimming took 1 base from V and 7 from J, leaving 16 bases between them. CDR1 SQVTM and CDR2 ANQGSEA come from the germline V gene. The CDR3 DNA sequence: TGCAGCGTTGAAGCAGGACGAGTAGGTGGTGAAGCTTTCTTT. Its translation is CSVEAGRVGGEAFF.